The next 9 T cell receptor beta chains were all read from a single sample in a study of blood T cell repertoires in COVID-19. Assay used: immunoSEQ multiplex PCR; TCRdb lists only in-frame clones, some missing. The sample includes 200,000 to 250,000 clones, 75% to 90% of them seen just once. Input material: peripheral blood. The receptors stem from a woman in her 70s with COVID-19, enrolled during active disease.

The chain employs TRBV19 and TRBJ1-1, with D possibly TRBD1 on 6 matching bases. From germline, CDR1 is LNHDA and CDR2 SQIVND (reference sequence). V lost 6 bases, J lost 4 bases, and 15 bases lay in between. The length of the CDR3 is 14 residues. The CDR3 here is CASSPGGGSTEAFF. The CDR3 DNA is TGTGCCAGTAGCCCTGGGGGCGGGAGCACTGAAGCTTTCTTT.

This chain links TRBV6-5 with TRBJ1-2, with D possibly TRBD1 on 5 matching bases. This CDR3 is built from 13 residues. Trimming removed 5 bases from V and 5 bases from J, with 12 bases in between. Germline loops: CDR1 MNHEY, CDR2 SVGAGI. CDR3 bases: TGTGCCAGCAGTCCACAGTGGACATATGGCTACACCTTC. Translation gives CASSPQWTYGYTF.

The chain combines TRBV12-3 or TRBV12-4 with TRBJ1-5; 8 bases fit TRBD1. V was pared by 3 bases and J by 12 bases, with 4 bases of the junction left unmatched. The CDR3 is made up of 12 amino acids. The CDR3 region has the DNA TGTGCCAGCAGTTTTTTCGGGACAGGCCAGCATTTT. It encodes CASSFFGTGQHF.

The chain employs TRBV6-2 or TRBV6-3 and TRBJ1-1; no firm D call. CDR1 is MNHEY and CDR2 is SVGEGT in the germline V gene. V was trimmed by 4 bases and J by 4 bases, leaving 13 bases between them. The CDR3 contains 14 residues. The CDR3 DNA reads TGTGCCAGCAGTTCCAGGAGGGCGAGCACTGAAGCTTTCTTT. Encoded protein: CASSSRRASTEAFF.

The chain is built from TRBV29-1 and TRBJ2-2; possible D gene TRBD2, 6 bases. This CDR3 region has 15 residues. V was cut by 4 bases and J by 3 bases, with 15 bases left in between. Germline assignment: CDR1 SQVTM and CDR2 ANQGSEA. The CDR3 coding sequence is TGCAGCGTTGTAGGTGGGAGGCCCCACACCGGGGAGCTGTTTTTT. Translating gives CSVVGGRPHTGELFF.

This chain connects TRBV6-2 or TRBV6-3 to TRBJ2-3, with no clear D. Trimming removed 6 bases from V and 0 bases from J, with 7 bases in between. The CDR3 runs 13 residues. Germline lookup yields CDR1 MNHEY and CDR2 SVGEGT. The CDR3 here is CASSAESTDTQYF. The CDR3 coding sequence is TGTGCCAGCAGCGCGGAGAGCACAGATACGCAGTATTTT.

The chain links TRBV4-1 to TRBJ1-5; TRBD1 might be the D (6 bases). V was cut by 4 bases and J by 0 bases, with 13 bases left in between. Germline CDR1 and CDR2: MGHRA and YSYEKL. The length of the CDR3 is 16 residues. The CDR3, as DNA: TGCGCCAGCAGCCCCGTACGGGGGGCTAGCAATCAGCCCCAGCATTTT. Its translation is CASSPVRGASNQPQHF.

This rearrangement joins TRBV15 to TRBJ2-4; 12 bases line up with TRBD2. CDR3 size: 17 residues. The germline CDR1 and CDR2 sequences are LNHNV and YYDKDF (reference sequence). V dropped 0 bases and J dropped 5; count of bases not matched to a gene: 5. The CDR3 loop is CATSRDRTSGIQNIQYF. The CDR3, as DNA: TGTGCCACCAGCAGAGATAGGACTAGCGGGATTCAAAACATTCAGTACTTC.

The chain combines TRBV5-6 with TRBJ2-4, with a possible D match to TRBD1 (6 bases). The CDR3 is 13 residues long. V was clipped by 5 bases and J by 8 bases, with 14 bases between them. CDR1 and CDR2 (germline): SGHDT, YYEEEE. The CDR3 region is CASSPGASDIQYF. CDR3 sequence (DNA): TGTGCCAGCAGTCCAGGGGCCTCGGACATTCAGTACTTC.